This is a list of T cell receptor beta chains from one sample in a study of cytomegalovirus exposure and HLA in healthy donors. Sequencing was performed with immunoSEQ multiplex PCR; in TCRdb, only in-frame clones are kept and a portion is missing. The repertoire holds 120,000 or so clones, around nine tenths seen once, with roughly 1.4% in the top ten. The specimen sequenced was PBMCs. The origin of the receptors is a young woman in good health and CMV-seropositive. The CDR3 runs from the conserved cysteine through the conserved F or W.

v_call: TRBV18
cdr3_aa: CASSPLVDGELFF

v_call: TRBV18
cdr3_aa: CASSSPGTGVYEQYF

v_call: TRBV4-3
cdr3_aa: CASSQDLTGVNEQFF

v_call: TRBV7-2
cdr3_aa: CASSLTGLSGEQYF

v_call: TRBV15
cdr3_aa: CATSRDASGISNEQFF

v_call: TRBV11-1
cdr3_aa: CASKMDSTYYNEQFF

v_call: TRBV5-6
cdr3_aa: CASSLMREQFF

v_call: TRBV11-2
cdr3_aa: CASSLGTGRENTF

v_call: TRBV4-2
cdr3_aa: CASSQDLTGIRGYTF

v_call: TRBV7-9
cdr3_aa: CASSRTGVNTGELFF

v_call: TRBV13
cdr3_aa: CASSLKTFSGTTQETQYF

v_call: TRBV9
cdr3_aa: CASSPADRNQETQYF

v_call: TRBV7-9
cdr3_aa: CASSSGAATEAFF

v_call: TRBV5-1
cdr3_aa: CASSLGTVPHLNTEAFF

v_call: TRBV5-1
cdr3_aa: CASSWGTSGEETQYF

v_call: TRBV11-2
cdr3_aa: CASSLGQIYEQYF

v_call: TRBV15
cdr3_aa: CATSESRGNIQYF

v_call: TRBV30
cdr3_aa: CAWCSGRGADTQYF

v_call: TRBV9
cdr3_aa: CASSVSGELFF

v_call: TRBV4-2
cdr3_aa: CASSQPGVGQPQHF

v_call: TRBV5-1
cdr3_aa: CASSVGRGGGTEAFF

v_call: TRBV11-2
cdr3_aa: CASSLTKTQYF

v_call: TRBV2
cdr3_aa: CASRTGAAPHNEQFF

v_call: TRBV28
cdr3_aa: CASSPSGGNTEAFF

v_call: TRBV11-2
cdr3_aa: CASSLSSSSSYNEQFF

v_call: TRBV4-3
cdr3_aa: CASSQDKYSGGEYPPLHF

v_call: TRBV5-4
cdr3_aa: CASSDGTLGNQPQHF

v_call: TRBV2
cdr3_aa: CASSDGGSYEQYF

v_call: TRBV5-4
cdr3_aa: CASSLYYDRRPFF

v_call: TRBV27
cdr3_aa: CASSSAHYSKETQYF

v_call: TRBV28
cdr3_aa: CASSLSRTSGFDEQFF

v_call: TRBV5-1
cdr3_aa: CASSLGQTIMNTEAFF

v_call: TRBV15
cdr3_aa: CATSKLAGFLIDTQYF

v_call: TRBV27
cdr3_aa: CASSLFPVREVAYNEQFF

v_call: TRBV5-4
cdr3_aa: CASSLSGRNTEAFF

v_call: TRBV10-3
cdr3_aa: CAISETPERGDTQYF

v_call: TRBV15
cdr3_aa: CATSSLAGDYNEQFF

v_call: TRBV11-2
cdr3_aa: CASSSPAGWAGELFF

v_call: TRBV29-1
cdr3_aa: CSVPTGGYGYTF

v_call: TRBV11-2
cdr3_aa: CASSLVRGGSTDTQYF

v_call: TRBV6-1
cdr3_aa: CASSEIGGRGEGYTF

v_call: TRBV4-1
cdr3_aa: CASSQDRTLQWQPQHF

v_call: TRBV2
cdr3_aa: CASSVRLTDTQYF

v_call: TRBV7-6
cdr3_aa: CASSLALASGSSTDTQYF

v_call: TRBV7-3
cdr3_aa: CASSLTGGRQGETQYF